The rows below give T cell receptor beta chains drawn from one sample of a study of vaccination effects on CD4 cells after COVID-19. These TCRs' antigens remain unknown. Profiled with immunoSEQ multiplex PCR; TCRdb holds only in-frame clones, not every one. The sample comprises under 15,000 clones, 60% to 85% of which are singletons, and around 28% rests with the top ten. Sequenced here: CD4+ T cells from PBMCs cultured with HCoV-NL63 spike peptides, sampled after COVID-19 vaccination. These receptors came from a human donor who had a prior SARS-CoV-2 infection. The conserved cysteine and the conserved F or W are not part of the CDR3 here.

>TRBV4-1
ASSQDRLTPGFSGNTIY
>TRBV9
ASSANSWVTDTQY
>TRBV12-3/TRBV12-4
ASSRRREKLF
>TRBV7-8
ASSPSGGVEQY
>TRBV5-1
ASSTDPNEETQY
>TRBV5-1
ASSLAGQIYEQY
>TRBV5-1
ASGGGTETYNEQF
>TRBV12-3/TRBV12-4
ASRAYSGNTIY
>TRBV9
ASSALFSGRYNEQF
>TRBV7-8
ASSSGTGNRYSNQPQH
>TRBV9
ASSVEPFNSPLH
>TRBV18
ASARQGAGTEAF
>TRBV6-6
ASSYPGQGNYEQY
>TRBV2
ASRTDNEKLF
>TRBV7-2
ASSLVWTSGVNEQF
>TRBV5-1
ASSLTSGSYEQY
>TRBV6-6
ASSYGAPRDKNIQY
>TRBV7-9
ASSSPGQGFTGELF
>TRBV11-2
ASSQTGRETQY
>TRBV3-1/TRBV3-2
ASSHPFTGQGANVLT
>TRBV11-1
ASSSRGRNTEAF
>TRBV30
AWSVGGYNEQF
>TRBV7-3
ASSLASGSNSYEQY
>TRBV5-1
ASSPLQADTGELF
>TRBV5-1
ASSLGPTGDGYT
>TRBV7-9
ASSLVTGLVGDGYT
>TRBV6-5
ASGGDRQGKYGYT
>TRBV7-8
ASSFGETQY
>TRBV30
AWSVGSGSTDTQY
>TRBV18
ASSPGRSTGARSNQPQH
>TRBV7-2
ASSLLGIFEQY
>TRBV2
ASSPPFTDTQY
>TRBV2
ASRRLGAGETQY
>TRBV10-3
AISPRGAGGLYEQY
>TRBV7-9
ASSDSRTALGGKLF
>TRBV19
ASSMGQRDNQPQH
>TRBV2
ASIGSGRNEQF
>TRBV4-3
ASSPLAAGGNNEQF
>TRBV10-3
AISDSQTGEKLF
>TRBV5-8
AERQGMDSPLH
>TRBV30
AWSPDRGYGYT
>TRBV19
ASSILDSRNQAQH
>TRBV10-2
ASSPQLAGAPYEQY
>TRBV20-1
SAIRVEQF
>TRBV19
ASRGPGQGTHEQF
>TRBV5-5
ASSSWINRATYEQY
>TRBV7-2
ASSFGTERNTGELF
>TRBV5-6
ASSFFGQGYEQY
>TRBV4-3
ASSQGDGETQY
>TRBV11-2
ASSLAVLGVGTGELF
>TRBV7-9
ASSLMGKPGYEQF
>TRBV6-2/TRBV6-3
ASSYRPAGSSYNEQF
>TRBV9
ASSEGLGGANSPLH
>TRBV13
ASSPRTGRETQY
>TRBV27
ASSSVKGSGQY
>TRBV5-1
ASSLDPEGEQF
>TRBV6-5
AGTRTSTGTDTQY
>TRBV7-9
ASSSLLSGANVLT
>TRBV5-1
ASSSTGGVGTEAF
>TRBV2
ASSVFIEQY